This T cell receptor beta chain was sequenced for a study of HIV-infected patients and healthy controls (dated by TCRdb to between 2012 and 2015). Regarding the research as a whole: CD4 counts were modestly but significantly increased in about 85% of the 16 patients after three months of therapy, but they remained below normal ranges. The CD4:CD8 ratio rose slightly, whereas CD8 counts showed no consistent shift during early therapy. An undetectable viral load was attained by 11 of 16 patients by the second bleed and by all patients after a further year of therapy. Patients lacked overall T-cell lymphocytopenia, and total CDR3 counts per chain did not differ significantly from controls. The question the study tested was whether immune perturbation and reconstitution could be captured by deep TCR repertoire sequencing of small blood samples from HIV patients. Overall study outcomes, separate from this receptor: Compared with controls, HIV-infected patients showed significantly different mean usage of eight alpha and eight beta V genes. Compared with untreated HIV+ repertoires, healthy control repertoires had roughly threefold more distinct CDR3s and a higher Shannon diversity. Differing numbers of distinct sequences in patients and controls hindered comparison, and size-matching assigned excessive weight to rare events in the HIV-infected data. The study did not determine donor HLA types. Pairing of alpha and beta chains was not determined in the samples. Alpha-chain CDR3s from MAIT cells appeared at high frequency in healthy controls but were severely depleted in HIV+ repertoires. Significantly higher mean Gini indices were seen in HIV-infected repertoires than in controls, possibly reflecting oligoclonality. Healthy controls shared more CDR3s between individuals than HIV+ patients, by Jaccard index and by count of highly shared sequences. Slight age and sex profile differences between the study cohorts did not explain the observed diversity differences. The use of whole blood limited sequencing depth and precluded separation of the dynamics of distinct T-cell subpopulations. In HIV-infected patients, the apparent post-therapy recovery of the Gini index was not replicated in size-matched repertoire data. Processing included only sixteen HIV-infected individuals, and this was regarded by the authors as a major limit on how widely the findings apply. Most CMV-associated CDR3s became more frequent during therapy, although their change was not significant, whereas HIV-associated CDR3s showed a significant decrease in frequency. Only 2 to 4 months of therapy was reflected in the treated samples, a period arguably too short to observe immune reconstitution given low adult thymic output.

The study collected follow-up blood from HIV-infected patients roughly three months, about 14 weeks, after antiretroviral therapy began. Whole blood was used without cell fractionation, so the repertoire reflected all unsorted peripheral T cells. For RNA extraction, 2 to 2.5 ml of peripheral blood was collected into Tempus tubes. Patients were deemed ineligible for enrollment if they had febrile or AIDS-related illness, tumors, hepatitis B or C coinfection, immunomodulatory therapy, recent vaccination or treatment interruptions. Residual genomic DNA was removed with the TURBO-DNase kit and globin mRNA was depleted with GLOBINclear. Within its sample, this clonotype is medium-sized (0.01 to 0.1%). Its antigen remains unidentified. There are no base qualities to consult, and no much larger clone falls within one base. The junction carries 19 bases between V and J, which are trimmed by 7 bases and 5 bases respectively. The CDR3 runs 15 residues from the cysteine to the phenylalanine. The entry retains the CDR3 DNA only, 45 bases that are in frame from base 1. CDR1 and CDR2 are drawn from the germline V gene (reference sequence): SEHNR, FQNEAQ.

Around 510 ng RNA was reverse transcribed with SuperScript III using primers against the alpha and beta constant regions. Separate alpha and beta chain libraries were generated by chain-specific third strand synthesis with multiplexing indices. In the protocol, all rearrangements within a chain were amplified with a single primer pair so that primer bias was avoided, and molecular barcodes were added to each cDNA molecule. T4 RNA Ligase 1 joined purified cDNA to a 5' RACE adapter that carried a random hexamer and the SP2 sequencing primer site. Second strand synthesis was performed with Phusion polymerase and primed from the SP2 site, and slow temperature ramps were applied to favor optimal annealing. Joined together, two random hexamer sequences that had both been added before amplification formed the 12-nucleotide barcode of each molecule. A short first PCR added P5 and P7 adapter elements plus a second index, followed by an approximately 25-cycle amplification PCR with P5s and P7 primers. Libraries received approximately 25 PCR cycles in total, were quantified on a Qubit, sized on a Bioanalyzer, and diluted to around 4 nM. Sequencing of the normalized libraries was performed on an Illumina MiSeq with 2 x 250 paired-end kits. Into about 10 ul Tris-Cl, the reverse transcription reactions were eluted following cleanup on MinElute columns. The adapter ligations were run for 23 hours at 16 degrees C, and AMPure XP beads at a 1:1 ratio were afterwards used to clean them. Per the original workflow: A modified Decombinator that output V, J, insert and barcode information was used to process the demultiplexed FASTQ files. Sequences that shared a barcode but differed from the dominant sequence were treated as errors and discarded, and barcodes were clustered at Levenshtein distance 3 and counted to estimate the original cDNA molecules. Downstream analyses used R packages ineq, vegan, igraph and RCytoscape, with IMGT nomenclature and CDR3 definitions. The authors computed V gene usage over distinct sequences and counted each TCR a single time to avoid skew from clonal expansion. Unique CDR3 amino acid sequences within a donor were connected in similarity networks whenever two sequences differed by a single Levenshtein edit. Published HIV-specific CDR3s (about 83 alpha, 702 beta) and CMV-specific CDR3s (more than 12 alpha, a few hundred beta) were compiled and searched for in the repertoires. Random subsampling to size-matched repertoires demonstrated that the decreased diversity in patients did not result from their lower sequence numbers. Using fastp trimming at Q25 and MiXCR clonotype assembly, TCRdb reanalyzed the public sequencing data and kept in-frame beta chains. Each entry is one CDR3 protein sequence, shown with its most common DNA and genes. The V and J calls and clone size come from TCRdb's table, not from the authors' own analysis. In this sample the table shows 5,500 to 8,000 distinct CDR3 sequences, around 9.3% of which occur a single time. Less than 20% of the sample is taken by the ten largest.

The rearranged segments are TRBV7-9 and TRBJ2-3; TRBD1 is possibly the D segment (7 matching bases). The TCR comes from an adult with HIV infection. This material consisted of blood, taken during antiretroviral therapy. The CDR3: CASKSGGNYKDTQYF. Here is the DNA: TGTGCCAGCAAGTCAGGGGGGAACTACAAAGATACGCAGTATTTT.